These 18 T cell receptor beta chains were all obtained from the same sample, sequenced in a study of CD8 T cells in Susac syndrome. The RNA, roughly 0.45 to 1 ug, was put through reverse transcription using random hexamers. TCRdb reprocessed the immunoSEQ multiplex PCR reads via MiXCR and lists one record per CDR3 protein. This sample has more than 150,000 distinct CDR3 sequences, with under 97% found just once. Sequencing was carried out using CD4+ T cells from PBMCs. These receptors originate from a human donor with Susac syndrome.

This sequence joins TRBV15 and TRBJ2-7; 7 bases are a match to TRBD1. Losses at the gene ends were 4 bases for V and 3 bases for J; bases not matched to a gene: 12. Per the germline V gene, CDR1 is LNHNV and CDR2 is YYDKDF (reference sequence). There are 16 residues in the CDR3. DNA of the CDR3: TGTGCCACCAGCACCCCCCCGGAGACAGGGATCTACGAGCAGTACTTC. Amino acids: CATSTPPETGIYEQYF.

This clonotype was seen once. The J gene is TRBJ1-5, the V gene TRBV12-3 or TRBV12-4, with TRBD1 matching over 8 bases. The CDR3 consists of 15 residues. After removal of 6 bases from V and 3 bases from J, the junction contained 7 bases not matched to a gene. CDR3 sequence reads: CASSVGDRPNQPQHF. The CDR3 nucleotides read TGTGCCAGCAGCGTAGGGGACAGGCCCAATCAGCCCCAGCATTTT.

This rearrangement joins TRBV18 to TRBJ1-4; D uncertain. The V gene lost 3 bases and the J gene lost 8 bases, with 13 bases spanning the gap. CDR3 length: 14 residues. Germline loops: CDR1 KGHSH, CDR2 LQKENI. The CDR3 here is CASSPSGQDEKLFF. The DNA of the CDR3 is TGTGCCAGCTCACCCTCCGGGCAAGACGAAAAACTGTTTTTT.

The rearrangement uses TRBV7-3 and TRBJ2-5; TRBD2 matches at 11 bases. This CDR3 region has 15 residues. V trimming: 5 bases; J trimming: 5 bases; junction bases outside the gene matches: 7. Germline V gene lookup returns CDR1 SGHTA and CDR2 FQGTGA. The CDR3 bases are TGTGCCAGCAGCGTTAGCGGGGGGGGACGGGAGACCCAGTACTTC. Residues: CASSVSGGGRETQYF.

This chain uses TRBV20-1 with TRBJ2-1; 9 bases fit TRBD2. The CDR3 is 15 residues long. From germline, CDR1 is DFQATT and CDR2 SNEGSKA (reference sequence). Trimming removed 3 bases from V and 8 bases from J; junction bases left unmatched: 11. CDR3 amino acids: CSARDAERGADEQFF. DNA of the CDR3: TGCAGTGCTAGGGATGCGGAGCGGGGGGCCGATGAGCAGTTCTTC.

With respect to this clonotype: One end of the junction is discordant with germline, which a read error may explain. The chain uses TRBV7-7 and TRBJ2-7; D is possibly TRBD1 (5 bases). Germline loops: CDR1 SSHAT, CDR2 FNYEAQ (reference sequence). The CDR3 loop spans 13 amino acids. The CDR3 here is CASSPQGMNEQYF. The CDR3 bases are TGTGCTAGCAGCCCCCAGGGTATGAACGAGCAGTACTTC.

This clonotype was recorded only once. The genes are TRBV7-8 and TRBJ2-7; TRBD1 aligns across 7 bases. Germline assignment: CDR1 SGHVS and CDR2 FQNEAQ. The CDR3 loop spans 16 amino acids. J lost 0 bases, V lost 5 bases, and 10 bases had no gene match. CDR3 protein: CASSGDTGVDSYEQYF. CDR3 DNA: TGTGCCAGCAGCGGTGACACAGGGGTGGACTCCTACGAGCAGTACTTC.

This clonotype was counted a few times. V is TRBV11-1 and J is TRBJ2-1; 7 bases fit TRBD1. The germline V gene has CDR1 SGHAT and CDR2 FQDESV (reference sequence). CDR3 length: 12 residues. The junction had 3 bases not matched to a gene; V was cut back by 6 bases and J by 7 bases. The CDR3 coding sequence is TGTGCCAGCAGACGGACAGGAAATGAGCAGTTCTTC. This sequence encodes CASRRTGNEQFF.

This rearrangement joins TRBV20-1 to TRBJ2-7; the D is unclear. The V gene's germline CDR1 is DFQATT and CDR2 SNEGSKA (reference sequence). This CDR3 is 14 amino acids long. Trimming pared 1 base from V and 2 bases from J, leaving 12 bases between. The CDR3 loop is CSARVETSTYEQYF. CDR3 DNA sequence: TGCAGTGCTAGAGTCGAGACTTCGACCTACGAGCAGTACTTC.

The J gene is TRBJ1-5, the V gene TRBV18; D perhaps matches TRBD1 (6 bases). V was shortened by 0 bases and J by 3 bases, with 15 bases between the two germline ends. CDR1 KGHSH and CDR2 LQKENI come from the germline V gene. The CDR3 extends over 17 amino acids. CDR3 loop: CASSPPGQGITNQPQHF. The CDR3 DNA follows: TGTGCCAGCTCACCACCTGGCCAGGGGATTACCAATCAGCCCCAGCATTTT.

The V call is TRBV19, the J call TRBJ1-5; 9 bases are a match to TRBD1. Germline lookup yields CDR1 LNHDA and CDR2 SQIVND (reference sequence). The CDR3 is made up of 16 amino acids. V dropped 5 bases and J dropped 5; count of bases not matched to a gene: 10. This CDR3 is CASSAPGQGNYQPQHF. CDR3 nucleotide sequence: TGTGCCAGTAGTGCGCCGGGACAGGGCAACTATCAGCCCCAGCATTTT.

Only one count was recorded for this clonotype. CDR3 nucleotides: TGCAGTGCTAGCATCCGACAGGGAAGCAATCAGCCCCAGCATTTT. Translation: CSASIRQGSNQPQHF. The chain carries TRBV20-1 and TRBJ1-5, with 7 nucleotides matching TRBD1. V dropped 3 bases and J dropped 1; count of bases not matched to a gene: 6. CDR1 is DFQATT and CDR2 is SNEGSKA in the germline V gene (reference sequence). The CDR3 is 15 amino acids.

This CDR3 reads CSAKATGSHEQYF. CDR3 DNA: TGCAGCGCTAAGGCCACAGGGAGCCACGAGCAGTACTTC. This chain uses TRBV29-1 with TRBJ2-7; D is perhaps TRBD1 (6 bases). The germline V gene encodes CDR1 SQVTM and CDR2 ANQGSEA. V was shortened by 7 bases and J by 5 bases, with 18 bases between the two germline ends. The CDR3 covers 13 residues.

This chain connects TRBV11-2 to TRBJ2-7, with D uncertain. Per germline, CDR1 SGHAT and CDR2 FQNNGV. V was cut by 1 base and J by 3 bases, with 10 bases left in between. The CDR3 has 14 residues. The CDR3 DNA reads as TGTGCCAGCAGCTTAGGCAATAGAAACTACGAGCAGTACTTC. Its translation is CASSLGNRNYEQYF.

The chain carries TRBV12-3 or TRBV12-4 and TRBJ2-5; 10 bases match TRBD1. V gave up 5 bases and J gave up 4 bases; unmatched junction bases: 7. This CDR3 has 15 amino acids. CDR3 DNA sequence: TGTGCCAGCAGTCTGGGGACAGGGGAGACAGAGACCCAGTACTTC. Its protein product is CASSLGTGETETQYF.

This clonotype showed up just once. The chain joins TRBV12-3 or TRBV12-4 to TRBJ2-3; 7 nucleotides line up with TRBD2. Germline trimming cut 4 bases from V and 13 bases from J; bases unmatched to any gene: 8. The CDR3 is made up of 12 amino acids. The CDR3 protein is CASSWKLGGKYF. In DNA, the CDR3 is TGTGCCAGCAGTTGGAAGTTGGGGGGGAAGTATTTT.

CDR3 residues: CSVAGLIFTDTQYF. The CDR3, as DNA: TGCAGCGTCGCGGGACTTATCTTCACAGATACGCAGTATTTT. The V and J genes are TRBV29-1 and TRBJ2-3; maybe TRBD2 (6 bases). Trimming stripped 6 bases from V and 2 bases from J, with 15 bases between. The CDR3 has 14 residues. Germline V gene lookup returns CDR1 SQVTM and CDR2 ANQGSEA.

CDR3 loop: CASSLARGSYNEQFF. In DNA form, the CDR3 reads TGTGCCAGCAGCTTAGCCAGGGGATCCTACAATGAGCAGTTCTTC. This chain uses TRBV7-2 with TRBJ2-1; maybe TRBD1 (6 bases). Germline lookup yields CDR1 SGHTA and CDR2 FQGNSA. The V end lost 0 bases, the J end lost 1 base, and 7 bases lay between the germline ends. The CDR3 runs 15 residues.